The rows below give T cell receptor beta chains drawn from one sample of a study of blood T cell repertoires in COVID-19. Clones were sequenced by immunoSEQ multiplex PCR, and TCRdb holds only the in-frame ones, with some missing. The sample carries 80,000 to 100,000 clones, less than 85% recorded once. Sequenced material: peripheral blood. Source of these receptors: a woman in her 70s with acute or convalescent COVID-19. The CDR3 runs from the conserved cysteine through the conserved F or W. The order of the fields is D gene, clone size, J gene, V gene, CDR3 protein, CDR3 DNA. The D gene is left open where the match is weak. For some rows the clone size is stated as once, few or many, or as a class when expanded; others skip it.

D: NA; size: NA; J: TRBJ2-3; V: TRBV9; CDR3: CASSLRDTQYF; DNA: TGTGCCAGCAGCCTCAGGGATACGCAGTATTTT
D: TRBD1; size: NA; J: TRBJ2-7; V: TRBV29-1; CDR3: CSGGTAYEQYF; DNA: TGCAGCGGGGGGACAGCCTACGAGCAGTACTTC
D: NA; size: once; J: TRBJ2-2; V: TRBV6-5; CDR3: CASSQMGQGPGELFF; DNA: TGTGCCAGCAGTCAGATGGGGCAGGGGCCCGGGGAGCTGTTTTTT
D: NA; size: NA; J: TRBJ1-2; V: TRBV5-8; CDR3: CASSLNLRGYTF; DNA: TGTGCCAGCAGCTTGAATCTGAGGGGCTACACCTTC
D: TRBD1; size: once; J: TRBJ1-2; V: TRBV6-6; CDR3: CASRPGQTYGYTF; DNA: TGTGCCAGCAGACCGGGACAGACCTATGGCTACACCTTC
D: TRBD2; size: NA; J: TRBJ2-7; V: TRBV7-2; CDR3: CASSHPGGRGQYF; DNA: TGTGCCAGCAGCCACCCGGGGGGACGAGGGCAGTACTTC
D: NA; size: NA; J: TRBJ1-2; V: TRBV28; CDR3: CASNTPQGIRGYTF; DNA: TGTGCCAGCAATACACCTCAGGGAATTCGAGGCTACACCTTC
D: TRBD2; size: few; J: TRBJ2-3; V: TRBV9; CDR3: CASSIREGGIGDTQYF; DNA: TGTGCCAGCAGCATACGGGAGGGGGGCATCGGAGATACGCAGTATTTT
D: TRBD2; size: NA; J: TRBJ2-3; V: TRBV6-5; CDR3: CASSWTSGASTDTQYF; DNA: TGTGCCAGCAGTTGGACTAGCGGAGCGAGCACAGATACGCAGTATTTT
D: NA; size: NA; J: TRBJ1-4; V: TRBV19; CDR3: CASSLQGKLFF; DNA: TGTGCCAGTAGCTTACAGGGAAAACTGTTTTTT
D: TRBD2; size: few; J: TRBJ2-1; V: TRBV6-5; CDR3: CASSIGTNSRDEQFF; DNA: TGTGCCAGCAGTATCGGGACTAACTCCAGGGATGAGCAGTTCTTC
D: TRBD1; size: NA; J: TRBJ2-2; V: TRBV10-3; CDR3: CAISDIQGVLTELFF; DNA: TGTGCCATCAGTGATATCCAGGGGGTCCTGACAGAGCTGTTTTTT
D: NA; size: NA; J: TRBJ2-7; V: TRBV7-2; CDR3: CASSPGVVPPYEQYF; DNA: TGTGCCAGCAGCCCTGGAGTAGTACCCCCCTACGAGCAGTACTTC
D: NA; size: NA; J: TRBJ2-3; V: TRBV7-3; CDR3: CARPTGSIYTDTQYF; DNA: TGTGCCAGACCAACAGGGTCCATTTACACAGATACGCAGTATTTT
D: NA; size: many; J: TRBJ1-2; V: TRBV28; CDR3: CASSFLGGDGYTF; DNA: TGTGCCAGCAGTTTTCTCGGAGGGGATGGCTACACCTTC
D: TRBD2; size: NA; J: TRBJ2-7; V: TRBV29-1; CDR3: CSVAGTSGGYGQYF; DNA: TGCAGCGTTGCCGGGACTAGCGGGGGCTACGGGCAGTACTTC
D: TRBD2; size: NA; J: TRBJ2-1; V: TRBV7-2; CDR3: CASSFSGGVFEQFF; DNA: TGTGCCAGCAGCTTTAGTGGGGGGGTTTTTGAGCAGTTCTTC
D: NA; size: NA; J: TRBJ2-7; V: TRBV27; CDR3: CASSSRPSSYEQYF; DNA: TGTGCCAGCAGTTCGCGGCCAAGCTCCTACGAGCAGTACTTC
D: TRBD1; size: NA; J: TRBJ1-1; V: TRBV5-6; CDR3: CASSQGQVAFF; DNA: TGTGCCAGCAGCCAAGGACAGGTAGCTTTCTTT
D: TRBD2; size: NA; J: TRBJ2-5; V: TRBV5-1; CDR3: CASSDILAGAGGETQYF; DNA: TGCGCCAGCAGTGATATACTAGCGGGAGCGGGAGGAGAGACCCAGTACTTC
D: NA; size: NA; J: TRBJ2-1; V: TRBV6-1; CDR3: CASSEGRLSSYNEQFF; DNA: TGTGCCAGCAGTGAGGGGAGACTCAGCTCCTACAATGAGCAGTTCTTC
D: TRBD1; size: NA; J: TRBJ1-6; V: TRBV6-5; CDR3: CASRPTGAGSPLHF; DNA: TGTGCCAGCAGACCGACAGGGGCAGGTTCACCCCTCCACTTT
D: TRBD1; size: NA; J: TRBJ1-6; V: TRBV30; CDR3: CAWSPGTGVGNSPLHF; DNA: TGTGCCTGGAGCCCCGGGACAGGGGTTGGTAATTCACCCCTCCACTTT
D: NA; size: NA; J: TRBJ2-5; V: TRBV2; CDR3: CASSPEHQETQYF; DNA: TGTGCCAGCAGTCCAGAACACCAAGAGACCCAGTACTTC
D: NA; size: NA; J: TRBJ2-7; V: TRBV27; CDR3: CASRRDISYEQYF; DNA: TGTGCCAGCAGACGGGACATTTCCTACGAGCAGTACTTC